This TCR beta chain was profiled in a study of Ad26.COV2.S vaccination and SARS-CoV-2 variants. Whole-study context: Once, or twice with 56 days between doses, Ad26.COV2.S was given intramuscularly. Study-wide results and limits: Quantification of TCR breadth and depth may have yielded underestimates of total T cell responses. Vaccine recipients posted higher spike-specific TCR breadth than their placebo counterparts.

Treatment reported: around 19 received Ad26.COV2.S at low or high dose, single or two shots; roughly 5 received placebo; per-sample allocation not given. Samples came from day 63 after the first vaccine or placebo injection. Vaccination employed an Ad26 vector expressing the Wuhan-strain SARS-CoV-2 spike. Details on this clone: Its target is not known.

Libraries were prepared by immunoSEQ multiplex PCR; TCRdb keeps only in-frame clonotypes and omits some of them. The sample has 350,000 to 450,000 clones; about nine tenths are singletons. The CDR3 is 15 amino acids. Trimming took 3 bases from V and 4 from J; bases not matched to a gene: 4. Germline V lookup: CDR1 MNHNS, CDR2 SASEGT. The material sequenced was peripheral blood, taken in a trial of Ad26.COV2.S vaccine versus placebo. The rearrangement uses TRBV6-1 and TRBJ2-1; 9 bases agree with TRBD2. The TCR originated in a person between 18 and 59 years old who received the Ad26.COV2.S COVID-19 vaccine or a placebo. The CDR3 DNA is TGTGCCAGCAGTGAGACTAGCGGAGGATACAATGAGCAGTTCTTC. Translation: CASSETSGGYNEQFF.